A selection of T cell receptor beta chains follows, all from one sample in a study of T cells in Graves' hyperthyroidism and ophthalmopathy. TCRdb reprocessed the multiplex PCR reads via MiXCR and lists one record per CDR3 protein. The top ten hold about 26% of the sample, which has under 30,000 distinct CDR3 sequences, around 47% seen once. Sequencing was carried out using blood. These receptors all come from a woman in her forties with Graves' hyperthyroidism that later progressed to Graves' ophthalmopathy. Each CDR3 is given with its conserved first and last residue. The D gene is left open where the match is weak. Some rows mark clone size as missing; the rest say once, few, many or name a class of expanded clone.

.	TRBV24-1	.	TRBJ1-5	TGTGCCACCTCACGGGGACGGCCCCAGCATTTT	CATSRGRPQHF
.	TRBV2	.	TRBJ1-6	TGTGCCAGCAGTGATTCGTTCAGGGATCGGGGATCACCCCTCCACTTT	CASSDSFRDRGSPLHF
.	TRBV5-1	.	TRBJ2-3	TGCGCCAGCGCCGAAAACAGGGCCACGCAGTATTTT	CASAENRATQYF
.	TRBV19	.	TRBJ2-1	TGTGCCAGTAGTCCCAATGAGCTCAATGAGCAGTTCTTC	CASSPNELNEQFF
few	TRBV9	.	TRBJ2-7	TGTGCCAGCAGCGTAGCTGGGCAAGACTACGAGCAGTACTTC	CASSVAGQDYEQYF
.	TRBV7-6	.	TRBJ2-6	TGTGCCAGCAGCCCTGACAGGCCTGGGGCCAACGTCCTGACTTTC	CASSPDRPGANVLTF
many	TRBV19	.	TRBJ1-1	TGTGCCAGTAGAGCCCCCGGGGCTGTGAACACTGAAGCTTTCTTT	CASRAPGAVNTEAFF
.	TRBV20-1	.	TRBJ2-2	TGCAGTGCTAGTTCTAGTAGGGTATCGGGGGAGCTGTTTTTT	CSASSSRVSGELFF
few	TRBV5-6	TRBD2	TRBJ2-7	TGTGCCAGCAGCTTGGGCGGGACTAGCGGGAGGCCCGAGTACTTC	CASSLGGTSGRPEYF
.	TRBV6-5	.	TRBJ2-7	TGTGCCAGCAGATACGGGACGAGTGTCTACGAGCAGTACTTC	CASRYGTSVYEQYF
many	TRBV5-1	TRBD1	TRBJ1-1	TGCGCCAGCAGCCCAGGATCGACAGGGGGCGGATCTGAAGCTTTCTTT	CASSPGSTGGGSEAFF
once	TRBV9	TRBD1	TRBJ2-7	TGTGCCAGCAGCCCAAGGGACAGGGCGTACGAGCAGTACTTC	CASSPRDRAYEQYF
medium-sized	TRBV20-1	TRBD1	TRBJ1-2	TGCAGTGCCCCGAGAGGGGGCAACTATGGCTACACCTTC	CSAPRGGNYGYTF
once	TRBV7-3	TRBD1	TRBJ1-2	TGTGCCAGCAGCTTAATGCGGGGGGGGACAGCGGATGGCTACACCTTC	CASSLMRGGTADGYTF
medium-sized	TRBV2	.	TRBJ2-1	TGTGCCAGCAGTGGGCTAGCTGGGAAAGATGAGCAGTTCTTC	CASSGLAGKDEQFF
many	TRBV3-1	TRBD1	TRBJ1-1	TGTGCCAGCAGCTACGGGACAGGGAGTATGAACACTGAAGCTTTCTTT	CASSYGTGSMNTEAFF
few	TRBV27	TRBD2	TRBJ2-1	TGTGCCAGCAGTGGAGGACTAGCGAGGAGGAGCGAGCAGTTCTTC	CASSGGLARRSEQFF
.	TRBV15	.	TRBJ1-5	TGTGCCACCAGCAGAGATTGGGGGGGCGATCAGCCCCAGCATTTT	CATSRDWGGDQPQHF
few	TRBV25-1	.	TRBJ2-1	TGTGCCAGCAGTGATTACAATGAGCAGTTCTTC	CASSDYNEQFF
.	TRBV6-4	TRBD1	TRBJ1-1	TGTGCCAGCAGTGACTCGGGACAGGGTCACGGGGGTGAAGCTTTCTTT	CASSDSGQGHGGEAFF
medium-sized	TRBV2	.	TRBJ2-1	TGTGCCAGCCATCAAATGGCAGGGTACAATGAGCAGTTCTTC	CASHQMAGYNEQFF
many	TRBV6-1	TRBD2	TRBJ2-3	TGTGCCATCCCTAGCGGGAAACGCACAGATACGCAGTATTTT	CAIPSGKRTDTQYF
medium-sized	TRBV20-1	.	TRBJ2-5	TGCAGTGCTAGCGTGACAGGACGAGAGACCCAGTACTTC	CSASVTGRETQYF
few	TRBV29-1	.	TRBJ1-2	TGCAGCGTTGATCCAGGAAACTATGGCTACACCTTC	CSVDPGNYGYTF
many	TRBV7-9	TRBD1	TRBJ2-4	TGTGCCAGCAGCCGCCTATCGGGGGGGACAGGGGACAACATTCAGTACTTC	CASSRLSGGTGDNIQYF
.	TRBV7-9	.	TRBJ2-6	TGTGCCAGCGGAACGGGGGCCACTGAAGCTTTC	CASGTGATEAF
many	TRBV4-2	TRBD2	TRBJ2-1	TGTGCCAGCAGCCGCACTAGCGGGAGTAGGAATGAGCAGTTCTTC	CASSRTSGSRNEQFF
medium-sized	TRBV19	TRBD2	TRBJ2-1	TGTGCCAGTAGCCTAGCGGGGGGAGGGTACAATGAGCAGTTCTTC	CASSLAGGGYNEQFF
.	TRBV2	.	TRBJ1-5	TGTGCCCCCTTACACAGGAACTATAGCAATCAGCCCCAGCATTTT	CAPLHRNYSNQPQHF
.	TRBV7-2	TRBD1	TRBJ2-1	TGTGCCAGCAGCTTAGAGGACAGGGGGCCCGGCAATGAGCAGTTCTTC	CASSLEDRGPGNEQFF
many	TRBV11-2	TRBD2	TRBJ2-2	TGTGCCAGCAGCCGGGGGGAGACCGGGGAGCTGTTTTTT	CASSRGETGELFF
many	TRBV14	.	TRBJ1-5	TGTGCCAGCAGCCAAGGCAGCGGAGGGAATCAGCCCCAGCATTTT	CASSQGSGGNQPQHF
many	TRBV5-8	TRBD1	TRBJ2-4	TGTGCCAGCAGCACGGGACAGGGGGATCAAAACATTCAGTACTTC	CASSTGQGDQNIQYF
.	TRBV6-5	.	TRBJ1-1	TGTACCAGTAGCCACGTTGGGGAAGCTTTCTTT	CTSSHVGEAFF
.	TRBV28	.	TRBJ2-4	TGTGCCAGCAGTTTCGTCCAAGAGCCACACATTCAGTACTTC	CASSFVQEPHIQYF
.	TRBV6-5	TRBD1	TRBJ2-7	TGTGCCAGCAGTTACGACAGGGGAGAGTCCTACGAGCAGTACTTC	CASSYDRGESYEQYF
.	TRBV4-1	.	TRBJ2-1	TGCGCCAGCAGCCAAGAGACCGGGACTCCCTACAATGAGCAGTTCTTC	CASSQETGTPYNEQFF
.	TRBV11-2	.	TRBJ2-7	TGTGCCAGCAGCTCCCACAGGGCCCCTCTCTACGAGCAGTACTTC	CASSSHRAPLYEQYF
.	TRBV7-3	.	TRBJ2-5	TGTGCCAGCAGCTTCGACCCTTTAGAGACCCAGTACTTC	CASSFDPLETQYF
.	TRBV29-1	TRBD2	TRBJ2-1	TGCAGCGTGCGCCGGACTAGCGGATCCTACAATGAGCAGTTCTTC	CSVRRTSGSYNEQFF
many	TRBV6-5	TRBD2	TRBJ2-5	TGTGCCAGCAGTTACTCAGCTAGCGGGGGGGCCCATCAAGAGACCCAGTACTTC	CASSYSASGGAHQETQYF
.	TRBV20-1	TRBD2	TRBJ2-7	TGCAGTGCGTCGACTAGCGGGAGTATTTCCAACGAGCAGTACTTC	CSASTSGSISNEQYF
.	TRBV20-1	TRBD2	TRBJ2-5	TGCAGTGAGGCGGGAGGGCCGGTGGAGGAGACCCAGTACTTC	CSEAGGPVEETQYF
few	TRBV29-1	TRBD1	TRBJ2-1	TGCAGCGTTGATGTGACAGGGGGAGGCAATGAGCAGTTCTTC	CSVDVTGGGNEQFF
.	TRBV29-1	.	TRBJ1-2	TGCAGCGTGGAACTGGGACAAGCATATGGCTACACCTTC	CSVELGQAYGYTF
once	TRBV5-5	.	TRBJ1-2	TGTGCCAGCAGCTTGGCGGCGGGAGACTATGGCTACACCTTC	CASSLAAGDYGYTF